This TCR beta chain came from a study of pediatric ulcerative colitis (dated by TCRdb to the late 2010s). Regarding the research as a whole: Among the ulcerative colitis patients, 6 or 7 had pancolitis and two had left-sided colitis, and histology in every patient was consistent with ulcerative colitis. Nine or ten newly diagnosed, treatment-naive pediatric ulcerative colitis patients and a few non-IBD control children each provided paired blood and rectal samples. The Pediatric Ulcerative Colitis Activity Index classified a couple of patients as having mild disease, four as having moderate disease and three as having acute severe colitis.

During colonoscopy, one to two rectal pinch biopsies were obtained for research purposes. Ulcerative colitis patients had received no immunosuppressive medication before the diagnostic colonoscopy. Before DNA was isolated, the rectal biopsies underwent proteinase K digestion. The Wizard kit (Promega) was used to extract genomic DNA from the blood and intestinal samples. Using the immunoSEQ TRB Survey service, rearranged CDR3 beta regions were amplified from genomic DNA with multiplex V and J primers. To keep sequencing depth the same across samples, survey-level depth of up to 500,000 reads per sample was applied. The libraries were purified, combined into pools and sequenced with Illumina technology. The authors' pipeline ran thus. Productive clonality, sample overlap, pairwise scatters, CDR3 beta length, V/D/J gene usage and productiveness were assessed with immunoSEQ online tools. Calculated diversity was defined as the number of unique rearrangements divided by total templates, multiplied by 100, and Shannon and Simpson indices were computed as well. For principal component analysis, Z-score normalized data were analyzed with the R prcomp function and the ggbiplot package. Morisita's index was used to measure clonal overlap between blood and rectum within each subject. The immuneACCESS repertoire file appears here via TCRdb, limited to in-frame rearrangements. These files lack a portion of the clones; in checked studies, under half of the deficit traces to unresolved V genes, and the cause of the others is not known. V and J calls and clone size are given by that table; D and trimming were obtained from the DNA. This sample lists 40,000 to 55,000 clones; 60% to 85% were detected once. Over 3% of the sample comes from the top ten.

Of note for this clone: Its cognate antigen has yet to be identified. The input lacks base qualities; no much larger clone sits a single base away.

Results and caveats for the whole study, not just this receptor: For technical reasons, substantially fewer templates were yielded by the blood samples of two patients, and these blood samples were excluded from blood-rectal overlap analysis. Because the repertoires came from total lymphocyte DNA, rare subsets such as regulatory T cells may have patterns that are not reflected. T cells from blood may have been included in the rectal pinch biopsies, particularly in patients with overt colitis. Two rectal CDR3 clonotypes were present in all ulcerative colitis patients and in none of the controls. Features of the rectal repertoire distinguished controls, mild-moderate colitis patients and acute severe colitis patients, and in acute severe colitis rectal diversity was lower because of clonal expansions. Autologous blood-rectal clonal overlap was significantly higher in ulcerative colitis patients than in controls, suggesting increased T cell trafficking to inflamed tissue. Only a handful of individuals were included in the healthy control group, which was small.

The sequenced sample consisted of gut tissue. The TCR originated in a girl between 5 and 17 years old with moderate ulcerative colitis.

The sequenced DNA: TGTGCCAGCAGTTTATCGAAAGGAAACTATGGCTACACCTTC. It codes for CASSLSKGNYGYTF. The sequence links TRBV27 to TRBJ1-2; there is no confident call for the D gene. V lost 0 bases and J lost 2 bases; the stretch between them is 7 bases long. CDR1 and CDR2 (MNHEY, SMNVEV) derive from the germline V gene (reference sequence). The CDR3 has 14 amino acids, counting the end cysteine and phenylalanine. The sequence is cut down to CDR3 DNA, 42 bases in frame from base 1.